This TCR beta chain was obtained from a study of type 1 regulatory T cells. Findings and caveats of the study: Compared with non-Tr1 cells, Tr1 cells showed a narrower TCR repertoire.

About this clonotype itself: Its specificity is not known.

TCRdb fed the reads into MiXCR, producing one record per CDR3 protein. The sample carries tens of thousands of distinct CDR3 sequences, around 21% recorded once. V trimming: 4 bases; J trimming: 2 bases; junction bases outside the gene matches: 6. Germline V gene lookup returns CDR1 MNHNS and CDR2 SASEGT. The CDR3 has 15 residues. The gene calls are TRBV6-1 and TRBJ2-7; 9 bases are a match to TRBD2. The clonotype originates from a human donor in good health. The sample taken for sequencing was cultured type 1 regulatory T (Tr1) cells, either the whole culture or a sorted fraction (not recorded which). CDR3 protein: CASSVLAGRTYEQYF. DNA for the CDR3: TGTGCCAGCAGTGTTCTAGCGGGACGCACCTACGAGCAGTACTTC.